This entry lists 20 T cell receptor beta chains sequenced from one sample in a study of T cells after yellow fever vaccination. From the 5' RACE reads, TCRdb called clonotypes with MiXCR, one entry per CDR3 protein. The repertoire includes hundreds of thousands of distinct CDR3 sequences, less than 4.5% of them detected once, and roughly a quarter sits in the top ten. Specimen: PBMCs, collected on the day of the yellow fever booster vaccination. These receptors were taken from a man aged 18 to 30 who received the YFV17D yellow fever vaccine.

The sample holds many counts of this clonotype. This rearrangement joins TRBV28 to TRBJ2-3; no firm D call. CDR1 and CDR2 from the germline V gene are MDHEN and SYDVKM. The CDR3 loop spans 13 amino acids. Trimming took off 10 bases at V and 2 bases at J, with 13 bases between the two ends. In DNA, the CDR3 is TGTGCCACCCTCTGGGGTGACACAGATACGCAGTATTTT. This sequence encodes CATLWGDTDTQYF.

Many counts were recorded for this clonotype. The chain recombines TRBV12-3 or TRBV12-4 with TRBJ1-2; no reliable D call. This CDR3 has 13 amino acids. V lost 10 bases and J lost 2, with 14 bases in between. CDR3 protein: CATDGAGNYGYTF. Written as DNA, the CDR3 is TGTGCCACCGATGGAGCAGGAAACTATGGCTACACCTTC.

This clonotype has a count of ten or more. The chain recombines TRBV5-1 with TRBJ2-3, with D perhaps being TRBD1 or TRBD2 (7 bases each). This CDR3 spans 14 amino acids. V shed 1 base and J shed 3 bases, with 9 bases lying between them. Germline CDR1 is SGHRS and CDR2 is YFSETQ. CDR3 in amino acids: CASSLQGGTDTQYF. CDR3 nucleotides: TGCGCCAGCAGCTTGCAGGGGGGGACAGATACGCAGTATTTT. The full variable domain, rest sourced from reference TRBV5-1 and TRBJ2-3, is KAGVTQTPRYLIKTRGQQVTLSCSPISGHRSVSWYQQTPGQGLQFLFEYFSETQRNKGNFPGRFSGRQFSNSRSEMNVSTLELGDSALYLCASSLQGGTDTQYFGPGTRLTVL.

This clonotype appeared many times. The rearrangement uses TRBV11-2 and TRBJ2-7, with D tentatively TRBD1 (6 bases). The CDR3 spans 12 residues. The germline CDR1 and CDR2 sequences are SGHAT and FQNNGV. V lost 5 bases to trimming and J lost 2 bases, with 7 bases between them. CDR3 sequence reads: CASSPGAYEQYV. CDR3 DNA sequence: TGTGCCAGCAGCCCAGGGGCCTACGAGCAGTACGTC.

This clonotype was counted between two and nine times. The rearrangement uses TRBV5-4 and TRBJ2-5, with 8 nucleotides matching TRBD1. There are 16 residues in the CDR3. The germline V gene has CDR1 SGHNT and CDR2 YYREEE (reference sequence). Losses at the gene ends were 4 bases for V and 1 base for J; bases not matched to a gene: 9. CDR3 coding DNA: TGTGCCAGCAGCCTCGGCGGACAGGGCTCCCAAGAGACCCAGTACTTC. It yields the protein CASSLGGQGSQETQYF.

This clonotype was observed at least ten times. V and J are TRBV5-1 and TRBJ2-7, with D perhaps TRBD2 (5 bases). This CDR3 has 13 amino acids. CDR1 and CDR2 (germline): SGHRS, YFSETQ. V lost 4 bases and J 3 bases, leaving 11 bases between the germline ends. The CDR3 loop is CASSQRGIYEQYF. The CDR3 nucleotides read TGCGCCAGCAGCCAACGGGGAATCTACGAGCAGTACTTC.

There are many counts of this clonotype. The chain recombines TRBV4-1 with TRBJ2-3; D may be TRBD2 (5 bases). The CDR3 runs 14 residues. V lost 3 bases to trimming and J lost 6 bases, with 13 bases between them. Germline assignment: CDR1 MGHRA and CDR2 YSYEKL. The CDR3 nucleotides are TGCGCCAGCAGCCAGGAACTAGGTTGGGATACGCAGTATTTT. This gives the protein CASSQELGWDTQYF.

This clonotype showed up many times. The chain has TRBV20-1 and TRBJ2-6, with D unclear. Trimming pared 4 bases from V and 4 bases from J, leaving 5 bases between. Germline CDR1 reads DFQATT; CDR2 reads SNEGSKA (reference sequence). The CDR3 consists of 12 residues. The CDR3 DNA is TGCAGTGCTATGGCGGGGGCCAACGTCCTGACTTTC. It yields the protein CSAMAGANVLTF.

Here the CDR3 reads CASSTKTVYQETQYF. In nucleotides, the CDR3 is TGTGCCAGCAGCACAAAAACGGTATATCAAGAGACCCAGTACTTC. The V call is TRBV5-6, the J call TRBJ2-5; no clear D gene. The CDR3 has 15 amino acids. The V gene's germline CDR1 is SGHDT and CDR2 YYEEEE. V lost 4 bases, J lost 2 bases, and 15 bases lay in between. Together with reference TRBV5-6 and TRBJ2-5, the CDR3 gives the full variable domain: DAGVTQSPTHLIKTRGQQVTLRCSPKSGHDTVSWYQQALGQGPQFIFQYYEEEERQRGNFPDRFSGHQFPNYSSELNVNALLLGDSALYLCASSTKTVYQETQYFGPGTRLLVL.

This clonotype was recorded at least ten times. The rearrangement uses TRBV6-2 or TRBV6-3 and TRBJ2-5; D is undetermined. Trimming removed 2 bases at V and 5 bases at J, with 6 bases between. Germline-derived CDR1 and CDR2 are MNHEY and SVGEGT. There are 12 residues in the CDR3. The CDR3 sequence: CASSYRDETQYF. The CDR3 bases are TGTGCCAGCAGTTACAGGGATGAGACCCAGTACTTC.

Many counts were recorded for this clonotype. The V and J genes are TRBV5-1 and TRBJ1-6; D is ambiguous. The length of the CDR3 is 14 residues. V lost 4 bases to trimming and J lost 13 bases, with 18 bases between them. Germline-derived CDR1 and CDR2 are SGHRS and YFSETQ. CDR3 in amino acids: CASSPEFGFAPLHF. Written as DNA, the CDR3 is TGCGCCAGCAGCCCGGAATTCGGGTTTGCGCCCCTCCACTTT.

At least ten counts were recorded for this clonotype. The chain joins TRBV3-1 to TRBJ2-2; D not certain. The V gene lost 0 bases and the J gene lost 2 bases, with 10 bases spanning the gap. Germline V gene sequence: CDR1 LGHDT, CDR2 YNNKEL (reference sequence). The length of the CDR3 is 16 residues. The CDR3 DNA follows: TGTGCCAGCAGCCAAGAAACCCTCGGCAACACCGGGGAGCTGTTTTTT. Amino acid sequence: CASSQETLGNTGELFF.

This clonotype was counted ten times or more. The chain recombines TRBV5-5 with TRBJ2-3, with 9 positions matching TRBD2. This CDR3 is 15 amino acids long. The germline CDR1 and CDR2 sequences are SGHKS and YYEKEE (reference sequence). Unmatched junction bases numbered 7, after V lost 4 bases and J lost 4 bases. CDR3 DNA sequence: TGTGCCAGCAGCCCCGGGACTAGCATCCCAGATACGCAGTATTTT. Amino acid sequence: CASSPGTSIPDTQYF.

V is TRBV5-5 and J is TRBJ2-7; TRBD1 agrees at 7 bases. CDR3 length equals 14 residues. Trimming cost V 3 bases and J 5 bases; bases outside gene matches: 8. Germline CDR1 is SGHKS and CDR2 is YYEKEE (reference sequence). CDR3 region: CASSWVPGTDEQYF. In nucleotides, the CDR3 is TGTGCCAGCAGCTGGGTGCCCGGGACAGACGAGCAGTACTTC.

Here the CDR3 DNA reads TGTGCCAGCAGCCCCACGGGGCCTAATACGCAGTATTTT. Encoded protein: CASSPTGPNTQYF. The chain is built from TRBV12-3 or TRBV12-4 and TRBJ2-3, with D possibly called TRBD1 or TRBD2 (5 bases each). CDR3 length: 13 residues. Trimming shortened V by 6 bases and J by 7 bases, and 14 bases separated the two germline ends.

This clonotype was picked up many times. The chain couples TRBV10-3 to TRBJ2-7, with 7 bases that match TRBD2. There are 15 residues in the CDR3. The junction had 7 bases not matched to a gene; V was cut back by 5 bases and J by 0 bases. Germline V lookup: CDR1 ENHRY, CDR2 SYGVKD. CDR3 coding DNA: TGTGCCATCAGTCCAACCCCGGGGGGCTCCTACGAGCAGTACGTC. This gives the protein CAISPTPGGSYEQYV.

This clonotype came up a few times. V gene TRBV7-3 combines with J gene TRBJ2-2; D unresolved. The CDR3 runs to 12 residues. The germline CDR1 and CDR2 sequences are SGHTA and FQGTGA. Trimming left V 6 bases short and J 5 bases short, with 7 bases between. CDR3 in amino acids: CASRFGTGELFF. The CDR3 bases are TGTGCCAGCAGGTTCGGGACCGGGGAGCTGTTTTTT.

This clonotype was recorded at least ten times. The V call is TRBV4-3, the J call TRBJ1-2; D is unclear. The CDR3 consists of 13 residues. V was cut by 3 bases and J by 4 bases, with 9 bases left in between. Germline values: CDR1 LGHNA, CDR2 YSLEER. The CDR3 here is CASSHQEGYGYTF. CDR3 DNA: TGCGCCAGCAGCCACCAAGAAGGCTATGGCTACACCTTC.

This clonotype has only a few counts. V is TRBV5-6 and J is TRBJ2-3; D is possibly TRBD2 (5 bases). Looked up from germline, CDR1 is SGHDT and CDR2 is YYEEEE. The V gene lost 4 bases and the J gene lost 8 bases, with 20 bases spanning the gap. CDR3 size: 15 residues. CDR3 sequence: CASSRLEGAVGTQYF. For the CDR3, the DNA is TGTGCCAGCAGCCGGTTAGAAGGAGCGGTTGGTACGCAGTATTTT.

This clonotype was seen many times. V gene TRBV6-5 combines with J gene TRBJ1-4, with D unclear. Germline CDR1 MNHEY, CDR2 SVGAGI. Trimming pared 6 bases from V and 7 bases from J, leaving 15 bases between. The CDR3 is 14 residues long. The CDR3, as DNA: TGTGCCAGCAGCCGTACCGGAGCGAGTGAAAAACTGTTTTTT. Amino acids: CASSRTGASEKLFF.